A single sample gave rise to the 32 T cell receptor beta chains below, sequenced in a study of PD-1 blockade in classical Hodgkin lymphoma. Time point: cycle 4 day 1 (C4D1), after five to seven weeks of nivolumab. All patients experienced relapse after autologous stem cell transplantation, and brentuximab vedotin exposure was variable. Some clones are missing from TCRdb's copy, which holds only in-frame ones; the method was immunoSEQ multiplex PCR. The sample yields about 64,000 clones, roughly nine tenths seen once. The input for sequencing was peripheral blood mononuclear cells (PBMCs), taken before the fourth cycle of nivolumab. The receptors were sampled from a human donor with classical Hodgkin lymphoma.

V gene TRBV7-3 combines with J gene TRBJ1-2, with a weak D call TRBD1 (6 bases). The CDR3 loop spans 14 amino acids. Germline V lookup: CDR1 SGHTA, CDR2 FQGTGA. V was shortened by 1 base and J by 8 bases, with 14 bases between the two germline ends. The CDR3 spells CASSLKGGSGGYTF. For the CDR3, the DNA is TGTGCCAGCAGCTTAAAAGGGGGAAGCGGCGGCTACACCTTC. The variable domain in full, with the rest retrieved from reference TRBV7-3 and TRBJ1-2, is GAGVSQTPSNKVTEKGKYVELRCDPISGHTALYWYRQSLGQGPEFLIYFQGTGAADDSGLPNDRFFAVRPEGSVSTLKIQRTERGDSAVYLCASSLKGGSGGYTFGSGTRLTVV.

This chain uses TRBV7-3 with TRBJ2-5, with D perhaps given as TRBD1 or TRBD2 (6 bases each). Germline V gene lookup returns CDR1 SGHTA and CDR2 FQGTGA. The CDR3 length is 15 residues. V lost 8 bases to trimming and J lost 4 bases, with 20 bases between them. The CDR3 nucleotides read TGTGCCAGCGCCTCCGCCGGGGGCGCGGGAGAGACCCAGTACTTC. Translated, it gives CASASAGGAGETQYF.

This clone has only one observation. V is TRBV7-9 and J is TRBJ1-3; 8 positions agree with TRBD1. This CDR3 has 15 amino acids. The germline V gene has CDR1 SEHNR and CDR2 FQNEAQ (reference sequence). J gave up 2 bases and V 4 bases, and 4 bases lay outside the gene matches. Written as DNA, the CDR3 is TGTGCCAGCAGCTCCTCAGGGGGCACTGGAAACACCATATATTTT. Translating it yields CASSSSGGTGNTIYF.

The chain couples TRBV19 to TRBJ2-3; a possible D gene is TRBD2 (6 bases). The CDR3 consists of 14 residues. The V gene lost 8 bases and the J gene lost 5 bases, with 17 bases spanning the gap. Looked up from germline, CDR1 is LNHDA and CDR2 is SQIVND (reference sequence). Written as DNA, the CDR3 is TGTGCCAGTCTGGGGGACCCGGGGGTAGATACGCAGTATTTT. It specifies CASLGDPGVDTQYF. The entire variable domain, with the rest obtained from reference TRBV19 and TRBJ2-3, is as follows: DGGITQSPKYLFRKEGQNVTLSCEQNLNHDAMYWYRQDPGQGLRLIYYSQIVNDFQKGDIAEGYSVSREKKESFPLTVTSAQKNPTAFYLCASLGDPGVDTQYFGPGTRLTVL.

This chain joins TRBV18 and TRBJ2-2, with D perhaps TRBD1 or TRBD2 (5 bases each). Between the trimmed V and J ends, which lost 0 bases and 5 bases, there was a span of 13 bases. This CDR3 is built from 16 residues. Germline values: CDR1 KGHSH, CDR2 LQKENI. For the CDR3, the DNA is TGTGCCAGCTCACCACCAACTTCCTGGGGGACCGGGGAGCTGTTTTTT. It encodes CASSPPTSWGTGELFF.

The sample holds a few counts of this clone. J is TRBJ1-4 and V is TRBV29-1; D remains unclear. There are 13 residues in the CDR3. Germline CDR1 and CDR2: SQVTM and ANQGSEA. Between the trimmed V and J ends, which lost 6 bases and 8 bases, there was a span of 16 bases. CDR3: CSVRRLGNEKLFF. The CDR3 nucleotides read TGCAGCGTACGAAGACTAGGGAACGAAAAACTGTTTTTT.

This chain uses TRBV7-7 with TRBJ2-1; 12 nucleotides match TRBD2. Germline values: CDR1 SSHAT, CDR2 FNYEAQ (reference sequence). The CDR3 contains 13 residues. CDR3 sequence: CASSRLAGASQFF. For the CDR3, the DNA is TGTGCTAGCTCCCGACTAGCGGGGGCCTCGCAGTTCTTC.

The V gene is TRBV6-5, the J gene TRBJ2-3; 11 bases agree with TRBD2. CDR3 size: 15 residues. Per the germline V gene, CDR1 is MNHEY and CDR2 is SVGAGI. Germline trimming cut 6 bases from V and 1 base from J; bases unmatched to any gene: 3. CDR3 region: CASRISGGGTDTQYF. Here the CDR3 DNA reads TGTGCCAGCAGAATTAGCGGGGGGGGCACAGATACGCAGTATTTT.

Written as DNA, the CDR3 is TGTGCCAGCGGCCCGTATGAGCAGTTCTTC. Amino acids: CASGPYEQFF. This chain uses TRBV7-2 with TRBJ2-1; D not certain. Germline V gives CDR1 SGHTA, CDR2 FQGNSA. The CDR3 has 10 residues. The V gene lost 8 bases and the J gene lost 8 bases, with 7 bases spanning the gap. The whole variable domain, filled in from reference TRBV7-2 and TRBJ2-1, reads GAGVSQSPSNKVTEKGKDVELRCDPISGHTALYWYRQSLGQGLEFLIYFQGNSAPDKSGLPSDRFSAERTGGSVSTLTIQRTQQEDSAVYLCASGPYEQFFGPGTRLTVL.

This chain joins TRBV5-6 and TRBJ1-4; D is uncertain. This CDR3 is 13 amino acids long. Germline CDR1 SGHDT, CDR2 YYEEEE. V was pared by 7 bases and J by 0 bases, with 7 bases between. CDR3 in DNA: TGTGCCAGCCAAGCCACAACTAATGAAAAACTGTTTTTT. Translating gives CASQATTNEKLFF.

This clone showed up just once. This CDR3 reads CASQSWTGSVASYNEQFF. The CDR3 DNA is TGCGCCAGCCAGAGTTGGACAGGTTCAGTCGCGTCCTACAATGAGCAGTTCTTC. The chain uses TRBV4-1 and TRBJ2-1; 7 bases align to TRBD1. CDR3 size: 18 residues. Germline CDR1 and CDR2: MGHRA and YSYEKL. Trimming took 8 bases from V and 1 from J; bases not matched to a gene: 17.

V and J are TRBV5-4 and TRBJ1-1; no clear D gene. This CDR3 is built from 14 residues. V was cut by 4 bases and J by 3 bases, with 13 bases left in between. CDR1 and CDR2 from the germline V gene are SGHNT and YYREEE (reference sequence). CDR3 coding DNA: TGTGCCAGCAGCCGGAGTGGAGGCCACACTGAAGCTTTCTTT. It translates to CASSRSGGHTEAFF.

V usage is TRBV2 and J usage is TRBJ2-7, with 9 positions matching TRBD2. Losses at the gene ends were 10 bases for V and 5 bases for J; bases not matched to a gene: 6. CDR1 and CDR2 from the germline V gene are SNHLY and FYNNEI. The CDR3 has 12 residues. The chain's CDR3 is CATHGGGDEQYF. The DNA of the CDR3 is TGTGCCACCCACGGCGGGGGGGACGAGCAGTACTTC.

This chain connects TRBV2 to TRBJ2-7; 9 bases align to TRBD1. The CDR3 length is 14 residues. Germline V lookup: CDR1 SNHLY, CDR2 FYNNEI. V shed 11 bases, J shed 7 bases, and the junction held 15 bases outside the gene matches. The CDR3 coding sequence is TGTGCCGGTAGTCCGGGACAGGGAGAAGGTGAGCAGTACTTC. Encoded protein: CAGSPGQGEGEQYF.

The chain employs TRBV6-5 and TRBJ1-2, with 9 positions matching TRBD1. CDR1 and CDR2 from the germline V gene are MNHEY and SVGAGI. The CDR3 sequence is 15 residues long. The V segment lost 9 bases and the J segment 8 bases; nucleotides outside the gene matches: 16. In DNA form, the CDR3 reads TGTGCCAGTTTTCCGGGACAGGGACCCTCGGGCGGCTACACCTTC. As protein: CASFPGQGPSGGYTF.

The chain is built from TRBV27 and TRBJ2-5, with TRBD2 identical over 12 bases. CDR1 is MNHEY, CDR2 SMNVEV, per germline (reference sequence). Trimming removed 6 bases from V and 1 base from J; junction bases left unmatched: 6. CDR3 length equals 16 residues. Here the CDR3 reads CASRARLAGVQETQYF. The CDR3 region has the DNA TGTGCCAGCAGAGCGCGACTAGCGGGGGTCCAAGAGACCCAGTACTTC.

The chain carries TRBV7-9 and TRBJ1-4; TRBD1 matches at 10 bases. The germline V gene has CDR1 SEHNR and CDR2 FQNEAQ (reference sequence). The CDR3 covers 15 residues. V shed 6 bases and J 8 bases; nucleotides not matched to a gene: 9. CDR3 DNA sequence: TGTGCCAGCAGGTCCGACAGGGGGCGCGCGGAAAAACTGTTTTTT. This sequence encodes CASRSDRGRAEKLFF.

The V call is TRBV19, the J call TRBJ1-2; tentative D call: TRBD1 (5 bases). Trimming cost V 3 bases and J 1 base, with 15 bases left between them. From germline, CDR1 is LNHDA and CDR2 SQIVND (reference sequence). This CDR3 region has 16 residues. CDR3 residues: CASSIFPSTDNYGYTF. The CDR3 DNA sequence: TGTGCCAGTAGTATTTTCCCCTCGACAGATAACTATGGCTACACCTTC.

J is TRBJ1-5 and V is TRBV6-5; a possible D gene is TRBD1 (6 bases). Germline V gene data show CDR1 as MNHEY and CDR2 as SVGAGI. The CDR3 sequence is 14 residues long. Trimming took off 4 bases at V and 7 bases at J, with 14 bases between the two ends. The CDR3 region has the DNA TGTGCCAGCAGTTCGGGCAGGGGATCGCAGCCCCAGCATTTT. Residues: CASSSGRGSQPQHF.

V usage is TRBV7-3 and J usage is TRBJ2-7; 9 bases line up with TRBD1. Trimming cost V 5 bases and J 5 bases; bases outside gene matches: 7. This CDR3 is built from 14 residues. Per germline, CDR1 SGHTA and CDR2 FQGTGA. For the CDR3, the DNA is TGTGCCAGCAGCCCGGGACAGGGTCTAGACGAGCAGTACTTC. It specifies CASSPGQGLDEQYF.

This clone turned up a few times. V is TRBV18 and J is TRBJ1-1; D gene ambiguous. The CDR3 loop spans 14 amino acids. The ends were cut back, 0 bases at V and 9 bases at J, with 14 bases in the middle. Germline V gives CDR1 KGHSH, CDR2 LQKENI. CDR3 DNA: TGTGCCAGCTCACCACCGTCCATGGAAAACAAAGCTTTCTTT. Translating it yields CASSPPSMENKAFF.

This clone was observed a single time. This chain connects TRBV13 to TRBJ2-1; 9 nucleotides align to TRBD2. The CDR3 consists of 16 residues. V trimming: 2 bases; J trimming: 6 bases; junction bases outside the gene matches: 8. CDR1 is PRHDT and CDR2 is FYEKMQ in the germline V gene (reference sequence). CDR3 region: CASSLTRLAVFNEQFF. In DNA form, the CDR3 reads TGTGCCAGCAGCTTAACCCGACTAGCGGTCTTCAATGAGCAGTTCTTC.

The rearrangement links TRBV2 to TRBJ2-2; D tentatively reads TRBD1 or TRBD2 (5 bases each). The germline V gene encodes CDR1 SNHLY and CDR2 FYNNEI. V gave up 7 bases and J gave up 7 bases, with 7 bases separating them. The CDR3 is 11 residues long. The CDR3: CASMGVGELFF. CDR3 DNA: TGTGCCAGCATGGGGGTCGGGGAGCTGTTTTTT.

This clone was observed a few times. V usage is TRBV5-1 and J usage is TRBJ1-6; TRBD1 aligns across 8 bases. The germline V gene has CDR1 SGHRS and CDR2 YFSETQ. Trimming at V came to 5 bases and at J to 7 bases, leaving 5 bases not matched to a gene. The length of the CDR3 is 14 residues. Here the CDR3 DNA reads TGCGCCAGCAGACACGACAGGGGCAATTCACCCCTCCACTTT. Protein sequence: CASRHDRGNSPLHF.

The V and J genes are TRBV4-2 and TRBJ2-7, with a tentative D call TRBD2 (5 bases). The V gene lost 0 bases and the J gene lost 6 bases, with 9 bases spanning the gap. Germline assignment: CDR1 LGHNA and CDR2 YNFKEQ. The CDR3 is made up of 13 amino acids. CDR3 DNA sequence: TGTGCCAGCAGCCAAGATGAGGGTTTCGAGCAGTACTTC. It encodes CASSQDEGFEQYF.

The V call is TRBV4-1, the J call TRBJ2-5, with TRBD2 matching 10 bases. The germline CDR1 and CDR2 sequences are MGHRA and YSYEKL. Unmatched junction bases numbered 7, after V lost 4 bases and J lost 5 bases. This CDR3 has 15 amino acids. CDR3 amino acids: CASSPERGGRETQYF. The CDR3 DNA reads TGCGCCAGCAGCCCTGAGCGGGGGGGCCGGGAGACCCAGTACTTC.

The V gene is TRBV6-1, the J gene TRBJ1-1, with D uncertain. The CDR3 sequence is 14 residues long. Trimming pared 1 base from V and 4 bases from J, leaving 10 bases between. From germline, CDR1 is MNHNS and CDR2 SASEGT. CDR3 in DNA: TGTGCCAGCAGTGAAGGGGAAGTGGGCACTGAAGCTTTCTTT. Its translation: CASSEGEVGTEAFF.

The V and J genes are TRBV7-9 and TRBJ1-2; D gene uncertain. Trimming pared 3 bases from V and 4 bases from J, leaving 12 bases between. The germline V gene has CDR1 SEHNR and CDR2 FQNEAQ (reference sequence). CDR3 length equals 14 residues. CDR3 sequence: CASSFSARPYGYTF. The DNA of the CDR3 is TGTGCCAGCAGCTTTTCCGCCAGGCCCTATGGCTACACCTTC.

The CDR3 nucleotides read TGTGCCAGCAGATCCGGGACAGGGGACTATGGCTACACCTTC. Encoded protein: CASRSGTGDYGYTF. The rearrangement uses TRBV10-3 and TRBJ1-2; 10 bases are a match to TRBD1. This CDR3 contains 14 residues. The J segment lost 3 bases and the V segment lost 10 bases, leaving 8 bases of the junction unmatched. The germline CDR1 and CDR2 sequences are ENHRY and SYGVKD.

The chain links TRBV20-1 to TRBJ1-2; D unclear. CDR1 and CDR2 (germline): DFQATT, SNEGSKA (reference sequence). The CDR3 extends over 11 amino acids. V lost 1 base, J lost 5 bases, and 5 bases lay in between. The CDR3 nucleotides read TGCAGTGCTAGAGTAGAGTATGGCTACACCTTC. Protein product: CSARVEYGYTF.

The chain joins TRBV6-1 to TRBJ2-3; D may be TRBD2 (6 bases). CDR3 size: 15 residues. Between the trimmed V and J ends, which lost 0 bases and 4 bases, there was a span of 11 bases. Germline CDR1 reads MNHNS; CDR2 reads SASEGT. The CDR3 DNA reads TGTGCCAGCAGTGAAGCCCCCGGGAGCGCAGATACGCAGTATTTT. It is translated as CASSEAPGSADTQYF.

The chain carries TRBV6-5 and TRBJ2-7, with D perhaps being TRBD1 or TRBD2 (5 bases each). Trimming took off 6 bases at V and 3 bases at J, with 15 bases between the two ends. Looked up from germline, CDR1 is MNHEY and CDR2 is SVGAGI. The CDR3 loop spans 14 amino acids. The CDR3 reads CASRGVLWDYEQYF. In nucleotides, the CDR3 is TGTGCCAGCAGGGGGGTCTTATGGGACTACGAGCAGTACTTC.